The TCR beta chain described here comes from a study of cytomegalovirus exposure and HLA in healthy donors. In the study overall: The 95 to 150 validation repertoires used the same platform as the 500 to 700 first-cohort repertoires, a later analysis reported. Study-wide points: Most sequenced TCRs were rare (though some public TCRs occurred in many donors).

Repertoires were generated with immunoSEQ multiplex PCR, while TCRdb's copy carries only in-frame clones and drops some. Altogether approximately 210,000 clones are present, roughly 88% being singletons, with the ten largest covering over 1.3%. This clone was seen a handful of times. Its antigen is undetermined. The source is a woman in her late teens or twenties in good health and CMV-seronegative. Sequenced material: PBMCs.

CDR3 protein: CASSHETGGEQYF. The CDR3 bases are TGTGCCAGCAGCCATGAGACAGGGGGGGAGCAGTACTTC. The chain employs TRBV11-2 and TRBJ2-7; TRBD1 agrees at 9 bases. Per the germline V gene, CDR1 is SGHAT and CDR2 is FQNNGV. V lost 5 bases, J lost 7 bases, and 6 bases stayed unmatched. CDR3 length: 13 amino acids.